These T cell receptor beta chains were read from a single sample in a study of blood T cells in healthy people across ages. TCRdb reprocessed the 5' RACE reads via MiXCR and lists one record per CDR3 protein. The repertoire consists of roughly 500,000 distinct CDR3 sequences, with 27% occurring once and the leading ten covering less than 20%. Sequencing input: blood. The receptors originated from a woman in her 70s in good health. Both conserved end residues are part of each CDR3. The order of the fields is CDR3 length, V gene, clone size, D gene, J gene, CDR3 protein, CDR3 DNA. D genes are given only for firm matches. Where a row states a size, it is once, few, many or the class of an expanded clone; other rows omit it.

15	TRBV7-2	few	TRBD1	TRBJ1-5	CASSLVGQTNQPQHF	TGTGCCAGCAGCTTAGTGGGACAGACCAATCAGCCCCAGCATTTT
16	TRBV7-2	.	TRBD2	TRBJ2-5	CASSSMASGGQETQYF	TGTGCCAGCAGCTCCATGGCTAGCGGGGGCCAAGAGACCCAGTACTTC
15	TRBV7-3	few	TRBD2	TRBJ2-5	CASSPSGGTTWGRFF	TGTGCCAGCAGCCCTAGCGGGGGGACCACTTGGGGCCGGTTCTTC
14	TRBV5-1	few	TRBD1	TRBJ1-1	CASSFTGANTEAFF	TGCGCCAGCAGCTTCACAGGGGCGAACACTGAAGCTTTCTTT
15	TRBV7-3	many	TRBD1	TRBJ2-5	CASSPGQGRSETQYF	TGTGCCAGCAGCCCCGGACAGGGGAGGTCAGAGACCCAGTACTTC
16	TRBV7-9	.	TRBD1	TRBJ1-4	CASSPDRALTNEKLFF	TGTGCCAGCAGCCCTGACAGGGCCTTAACCAATGAAAAACTGTTTTTT
12	TRBV21-1	.	.	TRBJ1-1	CASSIKGGAAFF	TGTGCCAGCAGCATCAAGGGGGGGGCAGCTTTCTTT
14	TRBV7-7	.	.	TRBJ1-1	CASTPVGLNTEAFF	TGTGCTAGCACCCCCGTGGGGTTGAACACTGAAGCTTTCTTT
15	TRBV12-3/TRBV12-4	.	TRBD2	TRBJ2-3	CASSRYSGGTDTQYF	TGTGCCAGCAGTCGATATAGCGGGGGAACAGATACGCAGTATTTT
15	TRBV5-8	few	.	TRBJ2-5	CASRQGHSVQETQYF	TGTGCCAGCAGACAGGGACACTCAGTACAAGAGACCCAGTACTTC
15	TRBV6-5	many	.	TRBJ1-1	CASIPGTPGWTEAFF	TGTGCCAGCATTCCCGGGACTCCCGGGTGGACTGAAGCTTTCTTT
16	TRBV7-2	.	.	TRBJ1-2	CASSLRPPGANYGYTF	TGTGCCAGCAGCTTAAGACCCCCGGGGGCCAACTATGGCTACACCTTC
11	TRBV6-2/TRBV6-3	few	.	TRBJ2-3	CASSQMDTQYF	TGTGCCAGCAGTCAAATGGATACGCAGTATTTT
13	TRBV5-1	few	TRBD1	TRBJ2-7	CASSRTGESEQYF	TGCGCCAGCAGCAGGACAGGGGAAAGCGAGCAGTACTTC
14	TRBV24-1	.	.	TRBJ2-1	CATSDRTPITEQFF	TGTGCCACCAGTGATCGGACACCGATCACTGAGCAGTTCTTC
15	TRBV7-2	few	.	TRBJ1-6	CASSLIGQSSSPLHF	TGTGCCAGCAGCTTAATCGGGCAAAGCAGTTCACCCCTCCACTTT
14	TRBV7-9	once	TRBD1	TRBJ1-5	CASSLGRGEQPQHF	TGTGCCAGCAGCTTAGGCAGGGGGGAGCAGCCCCAGCATTTT
13	TRBV12-3/TRBV12-4	many	.	TRBJ1-6	CASSPGHNSPLHF	TGTGCCAGCAGTCCCGGTCATAATTCACCCCTCCACTTT
14	TRBV7-2	few	.	TRBJ2-3	CASSLGRAGDTQYF	TGTGCCAGCAGCTTAGGCAGGGCAGGAGATACGCAGTATTTT
11	TRBV20-1	few	TRBD1	TRBJ1-1	CSASEDREAFF	TGCAGTGCTAGTGAGGACAGGGAGGCTTTCTTT
15	TRBV5-1	few	.	TRBJ1-6	CASSETESELSPLHF	TGCGCCAGCAGCGAGACAGAATCGGAACTTTCACCCCTCCACTTT
14	TRBV27	many	.	TRBJ2-7	CASSLKSGPYEQYF	TGTGCCAGCAGTTTAAAGTCCGGGCCCTACGAGCAGTACTTC
13	TRBV7-2	few	.	TRBJ1-1	CASSLRQATEAFF	TGTGCCAGCAGCTTAAGACAAGCCACTGAAGCTTTCTTT
15	TRBV4-1	.	.	TRBJ2-5	CASSQGGSVGETQYF	TGCGCCAGCAGCCAGGGGGGTAGCGTGGGAGAGACCCAGTACTTC
13	TRBV29-1	.	.	TRBJ1-5	CSVSMGSNQPQHF	TGCAGCGTTTCTATGGGGAGCAATCAGCCCCAGCATTTT
14	TRBV20-1	.	TRBD2	TRBJ2-7	CSARPAGGQLEQYF	TGCAGTGCCAGACCCGCGGGGGGGCAACTCGAGCAGTACTTC
13	TRBV12-3/TRBV12-4	.	.	TRBJ1-5	CASRGGFDQPQHF	TGTGCCAGCCGGGGGGGGTTTGATCAGCCCCAGCATTTT
16	TRBV7-2	few	TRBD2	TRBJ2-3	CASSFAAGGFTDTQYF	TGTGCCAGCAGCTTTGCAGCGGGGGGATTCACAGATACGCAGTATTTT
14	TRBV5-5	few	.	TRBJ1-3	CASSLGGLGNTIYF	TGTGCCAGCAGCTTGGGGGGGCTTGGAAACACCATATATTTT
14	TRBV5-1	few	.	TRBJ2-7	CASSPGTADYEQYF	TGCGCCAGCAGCCCCGGGACTGCAGACTACGAGCAGTACTTC
14	TRBV20-1	few	.	TRBJ2-3	CSAQEGPGEDTQYF	TGCAGTGCTCAGGAGGGGCCAGGGGAGGATACGCAGTATTTT
12	TRBV7-2	.	.	TRBJ2-7	CASSMDYLEQYF	TGTGCCAGCAGCATGGACTACCTGGAACAGTACTTC
15	TRBV7-8	few	TRBD1	TRBJ2-5	CASSPRTGETETQYF	TGTGCCAGCAGCCCCCGGACAGGGGAGACAGAGACCCAGTACTTC
15	TRBV5-1	.	.	TRBJ2-3	CASSSPDAGTDTQYF	TGCGCCAGCAGCTCCCCGGACGCGGGCACAGATACGCAGTATTTT
13	TRBV28	.	.	TRBJ2-1	CASISREFNEQFF	TGTGCCAGCATCTCGCGTGAGTTCAATGAGCAGTTCTTC
17	TRBV5-1	.	.	TRBJ1-3	CASRRTTASISGNTIYF	TGCGCCAGCCGTCGTACGACAGCGAGCATTTCTGGAAACACCATATATTTT
14	TRBV6-1	.	.	TRBJ2-7	CASSDGPLSYEQYF	TGTGCCAGCAGTGACGGGCCCCTCAGCTACGAGCAGTACTTC
14	TRBV28	.	.	TRBJ2-1	CASLKSRVSYEQFF	TGTGCCAGCTTAAAGAGCCGGGTTTCTTATGAGCAGTTCTTC
14	TRBV29-1	few	.	TRBJ1-4	CSVGGEPTNEKLFF	TGCAGCGTTGGAGGGGAACCAACTAATGAAAAACTGTTTTTT
13	TRBV6-1	.	TRBD2	TRBJ2-5	CASSKEGGETQYF	TGTGCCAGCAGTAAGGAGGGAGGGGAGACCCAGTACTTC
13	TRBV19	.	.	TRBJ1-2	CASRREANYGYTF	TGTGCCAGTAGGAGGGAGGCTAACTATGGCTACACCTTC
17	TRBV19	once	.	TRBJ1-6	CASSSYRDRAYNSHLHF	TGTGCCAGTAGTAGCTACAGGGATAGGGCCTATAATTCACACCTCCACTTT
15	TRBV20-1	.	TRBD1	TRBJ2-1	CSAPSGTGALNEQFF	TGCAGTGCTCCCTCCGGGACAGGGGCCCTGAATGAGCAGTTCTTC
15	TRBV5-5	.	.	TRBJ2-1	CASSGGGFQGNEQFF	TGTGCCAGCAGCGGGGGAGGCTTCCAGGGGAATGAGCAGTTCTTC
14	TRBV6-2/TRBV6-3	few	.	TRBJ1-5	CASTEMGTNQPQHF	TGTGCCAGCACCGAAATGGGCACTAATCAGCCCCAGCATTTT